This TCR beta chain was sequenced during a study of T-cell reconstitution after alpha-beta-depleted transplantation in children. TCRbeta library preparation incorporated unique molecular identifiers. MiXCR, run by TCRdb on the PCR reads, gives a single entry per CDR3 protein. The sample includes fewer than 90,000 distinct CDR3 sequences, around 7.9% of them seen just once. This clonotype was observed a few times. The ends lost 9 bases at V and 5 bases at J; junction bases unmatched: 5. This CDR3 has 13 amino acids. The clonotype was recovered from a human donor who donated a stem cell graft to a child with acute lymphoblastic leukemia. Sequences were derived from PBMCs from the stem cell graft donor, sampled from the stem cell graft. The chain links TRBV12-3 or TRBV12-4 to TRBJ2-2, with TRBD1 matching over 8 bases. The CDR3 nucleotides read TGTGCCAGTGGACAGGGATTGACCGGGGAGCTGTTTTTT. It is translated as CASGQGLTGELFF.